These 27 T cell receptor beta chains came from one sample sequenced in a study of T cell responses to AZD1222 COVID-19 vaccine. TCRdb's copy holds only in-frame clones and misses some; the assay was immunoSEQ multiplex PCR. The data hold some 190,000 clones, with roughly 94% observed a single time. The sequenced sample was peripheral blood, obtained 28 days after the second dose of the MenACWY control vaccine. The source of these receptors is an adult who received the MenACWY meningococcal vaccine as a control.

The gene calls are TRBV28 and TRBJ1-4; the D gene is possibly TRBD1 (6 bases). Germline lookup yields CDR1 MDHEN and CDR2 SYDVKM. V lost 5 bases and J lost 7, with 17 bases in between. The CDR3 runs to 15 residues. The CDR3 protein is CASSPTGYAVEKLFF. The CDR3 DNA sequence: TGTGCCAGCAGTCCCACAGGGTACGCCGTTGAAAAACTGTTTTTT.

The chain couples TRBV3-1 (or the pseudogene TRBV3-2) to TRBJ1-1, with D perhaps matching TRBD1 (5 bases). Trimming shortened V by 5 bases and J by 5 bases, and 12 bases separated the two germline ends. CDR1 LGHDT and CDR2 YNNKEL come from the germline V gene (reference sequence). CDR3 size: 13 residues. The CDR3 protein is CASSYRKGTEAFF. The DNA of the CDR3 is TGTGCCAGCAGCTACCGAAAGGGGACTGAAGCTTTCTTT.

The V call is TRBV9, the J call TRBJ1-1; 8 bases fit TRBD1. This CDR3 is 12 amino acids long. V shed 4 bases and J 7 bases; nucleotides not matched to a gene: 3. Per the germline V gene, CDR1 is SGDLS and CDR2 is YYNGEE. In DNA, the CDR3 is TGTGCCAGCAGCCCAGGGACAGGTGAAGCTTTCTTT. Translation: CASSPGTGEAFF. The variable domain in full, with the rest retrieved from reference TRBV9 and TRBJ1-1, is DSGVTQTPKHLITATGQRVTLRCSPRSGDLSVYWYQQSLDQGLQFLIQYYNGEERAKGNILERFSAQQFPDLHSELNLSSLELGDSALYFCASSPGTGEAFFGQGTRLTVV.

The rearrangement uses TRBV28 and TRBJ1-1; 12 bases line up with TRBD1. CDR3 size: 17 residues. Germline assignment: CDR1 MDHEN and CDR2 SYDVKM. The ends lost 3 bases at V and 0 bases at J; junction bases unmatched: 5. In DNA form, the CDR3 reads TGTGCCAGCAGTTTCACCGGGACAGGGGGCATGAACACTGAAGCTTTCTTT. Residues: CASSFTGTGGMNTEAFF.

CDR3 nucleotides: TGCGCCAGCAGGACGGGAGGATACAATGAGCAGTTCTTC. Protein sequence: CASRTGGYNEQFF. The chain links TRBV10-1 to TRBJ2-1, with 7 nucleotides matching TRBD2. Looked up from germline, CDR1 is WNHNN and CDR2 is SYGVQD (reference sequence). The CDR3 contains 13 residues. The ends lost 6 bases at V and 4 bases at J; junction bases unmatched: 3.

J is TRBJ2-1 and V is TRBV6-5, with D perhaps matching TRBD1 or TRBD2 (5 bases each). The CDR3 covers 15 residues. V shed 2 bases and J shed 4 bases, with 12 bases lying between them. Germline CDR1 and CDR2: MNHEY and SVGAGI. The CDR3 DNA reads as TGTGCCAGCAGTTACGGGGGAGAGGGGTACAATGAGCAGTTCTTC. Translated: CASSYGGEGYNEQFF.

This clone was seen just once. The chain carries TRBV5-4 and TRBJ1-2; no definite D call. The germline CDR1 and CDR2 sequences are SGHNT and YYREEE (reference sequence). The CDR3 consists of 12 residues. Trimming took off 4 bases at V and 6 bases at J, with 10 bases between the two ends. The CDR3 DNA sequence: TGTGCCAGCAGCCACCCCTATGATGGCTACACCTTC. It specifies CASSHPYDGYTF.

The J gene is TRBJ1-1, the V gene TRBV9; TRBD1 aligns across 10 bases. Germline V gene sequence: CDR1 SGDLS, CDR2 YYNGEE. This CDR3 comprises 16 residues. V lost 6 bases, J lost 1 base, and 9 bases stayed unmatched. CDR3 DNA: TGTGCCAGCAACCCCGGACAGGGGGAGGCGAACACTGAAGCTTTCTTT. Amino acid sequence: CASNPGQGEANTEAFF.

The chain recombines TRBV28 with TRBJ1-5, with 10 nucleotides matching TRBD1. The germline CDR1 and CDR2 sequences are MDHEN and SYDVKM. The CDR3 is 16 residues long. V lost 7 bases to trimming and J lost 9 bases; unmatched junction nucleotides: 15. This CDR3 is CASKPPGQGPPWPQHF. In nucleotides, the CDR3 is TGTGCCAGCAAACCTCCGGGACAGGGGCCGCCGTGGCCCCAGCATTTT.

CDR3 in amino acids: CASSLEQGSDSNQPQHF. CDR3 bases: TGTGCCAGCAGCTTAGAACAGGGGTCCGATAGCAATCAGCCCCAGCATTTT. The chain uses TRBV7-9 and TRBJ1-5, with TRBD1 matching over 7 bases. The CDR3 contains 17 residues. Germline-derived CDR1 and CDR2 are SEHNR and FQNEAQ (reference sequence). Trimming removed 1 base from V and 0 bases from J; junction bases left unmatched: 6.

The genes are TRBV28 and TRBJ1-5; the match to TRBD1 covers 12 bases. With V trimmed by 4 bases and J by 3 bases, 4 bases remained unmatched. CDR3 length: 16 residues. The germline V gene has CDR1 MDHEN and CDR2 SYDVKM. The chain's CDR3 is CASSSGQGAPNQPQHF. The CDR3 DNA reads TGTGCCAGCAGTTCGGGACAGGGGGCTCCCAATCAGCCCCAGCATTTT.

The chain employs TRBV15 and TRBJ2-7; possible D gene TRBD1, 6 bases. V lost 5 bases, J lost 3 bases, and 14 bases lay in between. The CDR3 sequence is 14 residues long. Germline V CDR1 and CDR2: LNHNV, YYDKDF (reference sequence). CDR3 in DNA: TGTGCCACCAGCTTAGGGGACATTAACTACGAGCAGTACTTC. Residues: CATSLGDINYEQYF.

The chain uses TRBV11-2 and TRBJ2-7; D remains ambiguous. CDR1 is SGHAT and CDR2 is FQNNGV in the germline V gene. The CDR3 runs to 12 residues. The V end lost 2 bases, the J end lost 9 bases, and 11 bases lay between the germline ends. CDR3 residues: CASSLLLAGQYF. CDR3 bases: TGTGCCAGCAGCTTATTATTGGCAGGGCAGTACTTC.

The chain combines TRBV7-9 with TRBJ2-7, with a weak D call TRBD1 (6 bases). V was pared by 5 bases and J by 7 bases, with 21 bases between. This CDR3 region has 15 residues. Per germline, CDR1 SEHNR and CDR2 FQNEAQ (reference sequence). The CDR3 here is CASSTRTVLPREQYF. In nucleotides, the CDR3 is TGTGCCAGCAGCACCCGGACAGTCCTTCCTCGGGAGCAGTACTTC.

The rearrangement uses TRBV5-4 and TRBJ2-7; 10 positions match TRBD2. The CDR3 has 13 residues. In germline, CDR1 is SGHNT, CDR2 YYREEE (reference sequence). With V trimmed by 4 bases and J by 7 bases, 5 bases remained unmatched. This CDR3 is CASSLSGGWEQYF. CDR3 in DNA: TGTGCCAGCAGCCTTAGCGGGGGGTGGGAGCAGTACTTC.

The chain recombines TRBV19 with TRBJ2-5; D call uncertain. Deletions cut 3 bases from V and 7 bases from J, with 6 bases between. Germline V lookup: CDR1 LNHDA, CDR2 SQIVND (reference sequence). This CDR3 is built from 11 residues. Here the CDR3 reads CASSIGGTQYF. In DNA, the CDR3 is TGTGCCAGTAGTATCGGCGGGACCCAGTACTTC. Supplemented by reference TRBV19 and TRBJ2-5, the full variable domain reads DGGITQSPKYLFRKEGQNVTLSCEQNLNHDAMYWYRQDPGQGLRLIYYSQIVNDFQKGDIAEGYSVSREKKESFPLTVTSAQKNPTAFYLCASSIGGTQYFGPGTRLLVL.

V usage is TRBV27 and J usage is TRBJ2-7; a weak D match, TRBD1 (6 bases). The CDR3 runs to 14 residues. Germline CDR1 is MNHEY and CDR2 is SMNVEV (reference sequence). V shed 6 bases and J shed 1 base, with 13 bases lying between them. This CDR3 reads CASSPLQGSYEQYF. In DNA form, the CDR3 reads TGTGCCAGCAGCCCATTACAGGGTTCCTACGAGCAGTACTTC.

This chain links TRBV7-9 with TRBJ1-2; D unclear. CDR1 is SEHNR and CDR2 is FQNEAQ in the germline V gene (reference sequence). The V end lost 0 bases, the J end lost 8 bases, and 7 bases lay between the germline ends. This CDR3 contains 12 residues. The CDR3 protein is CASSLASEGYTF. For the CDR3, the DNA is TGTGCCAGCAGCTTAGCCAGTGAAGGCTACACCTTC.

The chain links TRBV5-4 to TRBJ1-1, with a weak D call TRBD1 (6 bases). Deletions cut 3 bases from V and 1 base from J, with 13 bases between. The CDR3 is made up of 15 amino acids. CDR1 and CDR2 (germline): SGHNT, YYREEE (reference sequence). The CDR3 DNA follows: TGTGCCAGCAGCTCTTACCGGACAGAGAACACTGAAGCTTTCTTT. Translation gives CASSSYRTENTEAFF.

The chain combines TRBV27 with TRBJ2-5; D is possibly TRBD2 (5 bases). V lost 2 bases and J lost 6, with 10 bases in between. CDR1 is MNHEY, CDR2 SMNVEV, per germline (reference sequence). The length of the CDR3 is 13 residues. The CDR3 is CASSLRRSQTQYF. The CDR3 nucleotides are TGTGCCAGCAGTTTAAGGAGGTCCCAGACCCAGTACTTC.

The rearrangement uses TRBV11-2 and TRBJ1-6; no firm D call. CDR3 length: 14 residues. The V end lost 1 base, the J end lost 7 bases, and 8 bases lay between the germline ends. Germline CDR1 is SGHAT and CDR2 is FQNNGV. The CDR3 loop is CASSLGPVNSPLHF. Written as DNA, the CDR3 is TGTGCCAGCAGCTTAGGGCCGGTGAATTCACCCCTCCACTTT.

This chain links TRBV28 with TRBJ2-3; 8 nucleotides agree with TRBD1. The CDR3 loop spans 16 amino acids. J was trimmed by 6 bases and V by 6 bases; bases with no gene match: 14. In germline, CDR1 is MDHEN, CDR2 SYDVKM. CDR3 DNA sequence: TGTGCCAGCAGCCCTACCGGGACAGGTAGCATGGATACGCAGTATTTT. Translation gives CASSPTGTGSMDTQYF.

About this clone itself: One end of the junction fails to match germline, which may point to a read error. The chain couples TRBV6-5 to TRBJ2-2; 9 nucleotides align to TRBD2. Germline V CDR1 and CDR2: MNHEY, SVGAGI. The CDR3 covers 15 residues. The CDR3 protein is CASSPSGGNAGELFF. Here the CDR3 DNA reads TGTGCCAGCAGTCCCAGCGGGGGGAACGCCGGGGAGCTGTTTTTT.

The chain uses TRBV2 and TRBJ1-5, with D maybe TRBD1 (5 bases). Germline V CDR1 and CDR2: SNHLY, FYNNEI. V lost 6 bases, J lost 6 bases, and 15 bases lay in between. This CDR3 is built from 14 residues. The DNA of the CDR3 is TGTGCCAGCAGACAAACGGGGGGAGGTCAGCCCCAGCATTTT. Amino acid sequence: CASRQTGGGQPQHF.

V gene TRBV14 combines with J gene TRBJ2-7; 9 bases fit TRBD2. This CDR3 spans 15 amino acids. V lost 6 bases and J lost 4; bases outside the gene matches: 10. Germline V gene lookup returns CDR1 SGHDN and CDR2 FVKESK. This CDR3 reads CASRHGASGKYEQYF. The CDR3 nucleotides are TGTGCCAGCAGGCACGGGGCTAGCGGGAAGTACGAGCAGTACTTC.

The V gene is TRBV27, the J gene TRBJ2-7; D is undetermined. This CDR3 has 15 residues. CDR1 and CDR2 (germline): MNHEY, SMNVEV (reference sequence). V was trimmed by 6 bases and J by 7 bases, leaving 22 bases between them. CDR3 amino acids: CASSWKGSAQGEQYF. The DNA of the CDR3 is TGTGCCAGCAGCTGGAAAGGTTCGGCTCAAGGGGAGCAGTACTTC.

The chain has TRBV3-1 (or the pseudogene TRBV3-2) and TRBJ2-7; 8 nucleotides agree with TRBD1. The CDR3 has 13 residues. Germline CDR1 reads LGHDT; CDR2 reads YNNKEL (reference sequence). The V gene end was trimmed by 8 bases and the J gene end by 2 bases; junction bases not matched to a gene: 5. CDR3 region: CASSRTGTYEQYF. CDR3 DNA: TGTGCCAGCTCCAGGACAGGGACCTACGAGCAGTACTTC.